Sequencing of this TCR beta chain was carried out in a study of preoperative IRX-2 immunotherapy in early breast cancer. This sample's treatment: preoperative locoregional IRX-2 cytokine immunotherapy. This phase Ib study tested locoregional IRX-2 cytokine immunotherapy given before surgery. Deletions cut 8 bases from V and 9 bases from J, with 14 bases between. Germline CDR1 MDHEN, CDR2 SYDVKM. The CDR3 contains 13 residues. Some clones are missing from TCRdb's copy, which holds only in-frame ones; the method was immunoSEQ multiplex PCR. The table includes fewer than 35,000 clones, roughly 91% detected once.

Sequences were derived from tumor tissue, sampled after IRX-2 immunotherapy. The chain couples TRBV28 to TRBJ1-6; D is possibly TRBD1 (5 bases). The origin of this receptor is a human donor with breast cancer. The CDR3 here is CASGRGSGSPLHF. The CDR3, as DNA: TGTGCCAGCGGTCGGGGGAGTGGTTCACCCCTCCACTTT.